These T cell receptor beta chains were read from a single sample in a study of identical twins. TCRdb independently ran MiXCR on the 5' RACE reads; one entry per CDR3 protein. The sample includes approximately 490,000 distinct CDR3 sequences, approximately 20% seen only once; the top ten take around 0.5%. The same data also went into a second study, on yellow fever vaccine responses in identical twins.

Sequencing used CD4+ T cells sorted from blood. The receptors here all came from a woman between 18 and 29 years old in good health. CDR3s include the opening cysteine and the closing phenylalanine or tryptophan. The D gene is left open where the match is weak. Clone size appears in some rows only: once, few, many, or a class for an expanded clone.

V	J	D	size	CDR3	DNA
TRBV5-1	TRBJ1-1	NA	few	CASSSTGTHTEAFF	TGCGCCAGCAGCTCAACAGGGACCCACACTGAAGCTTTCTTT
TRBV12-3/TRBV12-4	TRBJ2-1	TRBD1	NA	CASRRGPAYNEQFF	TGTGCCAGCAGGAGGGGGCCGGCCTACAATGAGCAGTTCTTC
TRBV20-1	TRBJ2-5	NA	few	CSAKGVFGETQYF	TGCAGTGCTAAGGGGGTTTTCGGAGAGACCCAGTACTTC
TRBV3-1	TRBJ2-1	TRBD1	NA	CASSQWDRVGEQFF	TGTGCCAGCAGCCAATGGGACAGGGTCGGTGAGCAGTTCTTC
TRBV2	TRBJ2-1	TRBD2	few	CASSDRTSGINEQFF	TGTGCCAGCAGTGATCGAACTAGCGGGATCAATGAGCAGTTCTTC
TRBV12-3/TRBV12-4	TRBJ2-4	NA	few	CASSSGTVSRGLRYF	TGTGCCAGCAGTTCTGGGACAGTCTCGCGGGGCCTTCGGTACTTC
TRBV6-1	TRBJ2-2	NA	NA	CASSGLTQTGELFF	TGTGCCAGCAGTGGGCTAACCCAAACCGGGGAGCTGTTTTTT
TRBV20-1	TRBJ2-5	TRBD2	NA	CSARDRLAAVSETQYF	TGCAGTGCTAGAGATCGCCTAGCGGCAGTGAGCGAGACCCAGTACTTC
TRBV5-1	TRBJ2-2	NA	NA	CASSLVASPNTGELFF	TGCGCCAGCAGCTTGGTCGCCAGCCCTAACACCGGGGAGCTGTTTTTT
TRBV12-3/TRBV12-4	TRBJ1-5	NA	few	CASSYRVYQPQHF	TGTGCCAGCAGTTACAGAGTTTATCAGCCCCAGCATTTT
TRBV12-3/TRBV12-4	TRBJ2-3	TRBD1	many	CASSLAPGQGPTDTQYF	TGTGCCAGCAGTTTGGCGCCGGGACAGGGGCCTACAGATACGCAGTATTTT
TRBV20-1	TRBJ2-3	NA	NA	CSAPGGSSTDTQYF	TGCAGTGCTCCCGGGGGTTCTAGCACAGATACGCAGTATTTT
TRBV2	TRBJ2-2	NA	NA	CASSEERATGELFF	TGTGCCAGCAGTGAAGAGCGGGCCACCGGGGAGCTGTTTTTT
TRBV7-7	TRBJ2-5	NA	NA	CASSLGTRGIETQYF	TGTGCCAGCAGCTTAGGTACTCGGGGAATTGAGACCCAGTACTTC
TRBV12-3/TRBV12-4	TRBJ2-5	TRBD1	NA	CASRAGTGVETQYF	TGTGCCAGCAGAGCCGGGACAGGGGTAGAGACCCAGTACTTC
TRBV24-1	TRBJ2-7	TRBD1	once	CATSATDRGLHEQYF	TGTGCCACCAGTGCGACGGACAGGGGGCTCCACGAGCAGTACTTC
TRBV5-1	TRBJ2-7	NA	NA	CASSLEPLGSYEQYF	TGCGCCAGCAGCTTGGAACCTCTGGGAAGCTACGAGCAGTACTTC
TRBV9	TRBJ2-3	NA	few	CASSARETDTQYF	TGTGCCAGCAGCGCCCGCGAGACAGATACGCAGTATTTT
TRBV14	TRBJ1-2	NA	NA	CASSYRTSQYGYTF	TGTGCCAGCAGCTATCGGACAAGCCAATATGGCTACACCTTC
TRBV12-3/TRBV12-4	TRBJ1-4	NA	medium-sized	CASSPPGPQTREKLFF	TGTGCCAGCAGTCCCCCGGGCCCCCAAACGAGGGAAAAACTGTTTTTT